These 12 T cell receptor beta chains were all obtained from the same sample, sequenced in a study of T cell repertoires in aging, cancer and after chemotherapy. Peripheral blood genomic DNA, not sorted cells or RNA, was the template. TRB rearrangements spanning V, D and J were amplified using mixed TRB-A/B primers. Each CDR3 protein gets one entry after TCRdb re-called the multiplex PCR reads with MiXCR. The data contain 2,500 to 3,500 distinct CDR3 sequences, approximately 24% of them singletons. Sequenced: blood. Receptor source: a human donor with a solid tumor.

By frequency in the sample, this clonotype is medium-sized. The CDR3 is CASSLAGSNQPQHF. The CDR3 DNA reads as TGTGCCAGCAGTTTAGCGGGGAGCAATCAGCCCCAGCATTTT. The gene calls are TRBV12-3 or TRBV12-4 and TRBJ1-5; no definite D call. V shed 0 bases and J shed 1 base, with 4 bases lying between them. The CDR3 loop spans 14 amino acids.

Of note for this clonotype: The junction and the germline gene differ at one end; a read error may be behind it. This sequence joins TRBV7-9 and TRBJ2-1; 14 bases are a match to TRBD2. Germline values: CDR1 SEHNR, CDR2 FQNEAQ (reference sequence). The CDR3 is made up of 15 amino acids. The CDR3 loop reads CASSLLGLAGDPAVF. The CDR3 nucleotides read TGTGCCAGCAGCTTACTGGGACTAGCGGGGGACCCCGCGGTCTTC.

The chain joins TRBV20-1 to TRBJ1-6; TRBD1 matches at 8 bases. This CDR3 contains 13 residues. J was trimmed by 10 bases and V by 5 bases; bases with no gene match: 7. The germline V gene has CDR1 DFQATT and CDR2 SNEGSKA (reference sequence). The CDR3 coding sequence is TGCAGTGCTGAGGCGGACAGGGACTCACCCCTCCACTTT. Translated, it gives CSAEADRDSPLHF.

By sample share, this clonotype is medium-sized. This chain joins TRBV19 and TRBJ2-7, with TRBD1 matching over 8 bases. The trim removed 3 bases at V and 3 bases at J, leaving 7 bases unmatched. Germline CDR1 and CDR2: LNHDA and SQIVND (reference sequence). The CDR3 is 15 amino acids. The CDR3 DNA reads TGTGCCAGTAGTATCATACAACAGGGGGGCTACGAGCAGTACTTC. It yields the protein CASSIIQQGGYEQYF. Based on the CDR3 plus reference TRBV19 and TRBJ2-7, the full variable domain is DGGITQSPKYLFRKEGQNVTLSCEQNLNHDAMYWYRQDPGQGLRLIYYSQIVNDFQKGDIAEGYSVSREKKESFPLTVTSAQKNPTAFYLCASSIIQQGGYEQYFGPGTRLTVT.

This clonotype is medium-sized (0.01 to 0.1%). The chain carries TRBV19 and TRBJ1-2, with TRBD1 as a possible D gene (6 bases). The CDR3 runs 15 residues. The V end lost 3 bases, the J end lost 4 bases, and 15 bases lay between the germline ends. Germline V CDR1 and CDR2: LNHDA, SQIVND (reference sequence). The CDR3 loop reads CASSIQTQGAYGYTF. The DNA for the CDR3 is TGTGCCAGTAGTATCCAGACACAGGGAGCCTATGGCTACACCTTC.

This chain uses TRBV7-9 with TRBJ1-1, with D uncertain. CDR1 and CDR2 from the germline V gene are SEHNR and FQNEAQ (reference sequence). The CDR3 contains 13 residues. V was shortened by 5 bases and J by 4 bases, with 11 bases between the two germline ends. The CDR3: CASSVGVTTEAFF. CDR3 nucleotide sequence: TGTGCCAGCAGCGTCGGGGTCACCACTGAAGCTTTCTTT.

This clonotype is labeled as medium-sized (0.01 to 0.1%). V usage is TRBV5-4 and J usage is TRBJ2-5; 10 bases match TRBD2. J gave up 2 bases and V 1 base, and 2 bases lay outside the gene matches. CDR3 length: 15 residues. Germline-derived CDR1 and CDR2 are SGHNT and YYREEE (reference sequence). The CDR3 DNA is TGTGCCAGCAGCTTGCGGACTAGCGGACAAGAGACCCAGTACTTC. Translating gives CASSLRTSGQETQYF.

Points on this clonotype: This sequence may be a read error, since a much larger clone differs from it by one base. The rearrangement joins TRBV6-1 to TRBJ1-5; 8 bases align to TRBD1. This CDR3 has 16 amino acids. Trimming removed 3 bases from V and 3 bases from J; junction bases left unmatched: 7. Germline V gives CDR1 MNHNS, CDR2 SASEGT. The DNA of the CDR3 is TGTGCCAGCAGTGAGAGCGTGGGACAGGACAATCAGCCCCAGCATTTT. This gives the protein CASSESVGQDNQPQHF.

In this sample, this clonotype is medium-sized (0.01 to 0.1%). The CDR3 DNA follows: TGTGCCAGCAACTCAAGATATTTCAATCAGCCCCAGCATTTT. This translates into CASNSRYFNQPQHF. This chain links TRBV6-2 or TRBV6-3 with TRBJ1-5; D unresolved. The CDR3 has 14 amino acids. Deletions cut 7 bases from V and 3 bases from J, with 13 bases between. Per the germline V gene, CDR1 is MNHEY and CDR2 is SVGEGT.

This chain joins TRBV19 and TRBJ2-3; 10 bases match TRBD2. Per the germline V gene, CDR1 is LNHDA and CDR2 is SQIVND (reference sequence). The CDR3 is 12 residues long. V shed 9 bases, J shed 5 bases, and the junction held 2 bases outside the gene matches. CDR3 amino acids: CARASGGDTQYF. In DNA, the CDR3 is TGTGCCAGGGCTAGCGGGGGAGATACGCAGTATTTT.

This clonotype was counted ten times or more. The V gene is TRBV5-4, the J gene TRBJ1-2; TRBD1 matches at 9 bases. V lost 4 bases and J lost 5; bases outside the gene matches: 12. This CDR3 comprises 16 residues. Germline V gives CDR1 SGHNT, CDR2 YYREEE (reference sequence). In DNA form, the CDR3 reads TGTGCCAGCAGCCCCAGGACAGGGGAGAGGGTTTATGGCTACACCTTC. The encoded protein is CASSPRTGERVYGYTF.

Note on this clonotype: This could be a read error, since a much larger clone is one nucleotide away. The CDR3 loop is CASSPESGYTIYF. CDR3 nucleotide sequence: TGCGCCAGCAGCCCGGAGTCTGGATACACCATATATTTT. The chain has TRBV5-3 and TRBJ1-3; no firm D call. TRBV5-3 is assigned to the ORF class and has an uncertain function. The CDR3 is 13 amino acids.